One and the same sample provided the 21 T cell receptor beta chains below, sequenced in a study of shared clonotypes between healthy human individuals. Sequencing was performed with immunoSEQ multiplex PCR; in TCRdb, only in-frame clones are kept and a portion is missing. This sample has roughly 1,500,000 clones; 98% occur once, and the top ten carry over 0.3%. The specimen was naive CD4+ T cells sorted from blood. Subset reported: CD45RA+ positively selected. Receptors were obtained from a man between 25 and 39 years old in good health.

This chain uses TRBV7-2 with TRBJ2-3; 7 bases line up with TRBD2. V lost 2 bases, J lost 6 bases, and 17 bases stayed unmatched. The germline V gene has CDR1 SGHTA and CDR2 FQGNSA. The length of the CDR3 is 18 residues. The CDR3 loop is CASSLRLAGGGSGDTQYF. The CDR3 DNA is TGTGCCAGCAGCTTAAGATTAGCCGGCGGGGGTAGCGGGGATACGCAGTATTTT.

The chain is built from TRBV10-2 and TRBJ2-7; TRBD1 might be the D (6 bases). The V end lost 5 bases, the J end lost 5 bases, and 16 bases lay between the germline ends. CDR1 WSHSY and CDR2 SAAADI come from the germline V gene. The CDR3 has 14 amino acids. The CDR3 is CASSRRTELDEQYF. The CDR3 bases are TGCGCCAGCAGTCGACGGACAGAATTAGACGAGCAGTACTTC.

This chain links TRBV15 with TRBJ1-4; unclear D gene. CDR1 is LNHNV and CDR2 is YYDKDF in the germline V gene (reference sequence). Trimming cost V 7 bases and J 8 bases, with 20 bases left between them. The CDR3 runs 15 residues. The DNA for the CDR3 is TGTGCCACCAAGGTCCAGAAGGCTAATGAAGAAAAACTGTTTTTT. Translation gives CATKVQKANEEKLFF.

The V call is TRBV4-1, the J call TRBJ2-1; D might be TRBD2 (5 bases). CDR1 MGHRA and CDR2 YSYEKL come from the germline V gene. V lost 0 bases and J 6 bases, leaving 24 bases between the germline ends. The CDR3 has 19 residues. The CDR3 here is CASSQDGSLGEVAPNEQFF. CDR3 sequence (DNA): TGCGCCAGCAGCCAAGATGGAAGTTTGGGAGAAGTTGCACCCAATGAGCAGTTCTTC.

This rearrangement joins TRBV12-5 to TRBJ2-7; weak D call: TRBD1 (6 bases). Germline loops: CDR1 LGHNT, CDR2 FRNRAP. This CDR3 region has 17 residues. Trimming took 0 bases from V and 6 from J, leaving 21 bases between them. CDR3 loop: CASGLVLPSGVCGEQYF. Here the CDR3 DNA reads TGTGCTAGTGGTTTGGTACTTCCGTCAGGGGTGTGCGGCGAGCAGTACTTC.

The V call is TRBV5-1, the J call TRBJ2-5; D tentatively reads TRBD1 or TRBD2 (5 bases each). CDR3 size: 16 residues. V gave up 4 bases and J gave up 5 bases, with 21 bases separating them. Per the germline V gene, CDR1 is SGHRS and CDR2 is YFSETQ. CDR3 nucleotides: TGCGCCAGCAGCCCGCTCCGGGACCAAGGGATTGAGACCCAGTACTTC. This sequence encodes CASSPLRDQGIETQYF.

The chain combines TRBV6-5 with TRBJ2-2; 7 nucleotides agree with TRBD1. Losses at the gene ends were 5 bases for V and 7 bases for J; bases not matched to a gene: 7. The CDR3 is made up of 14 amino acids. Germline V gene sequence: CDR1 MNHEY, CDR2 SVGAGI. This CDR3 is CASSPPTGVGELFF. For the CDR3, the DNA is TGTGCCAGCAGTCCCCCAACAGGGGTCGGGGAGCTGTTTTTT.

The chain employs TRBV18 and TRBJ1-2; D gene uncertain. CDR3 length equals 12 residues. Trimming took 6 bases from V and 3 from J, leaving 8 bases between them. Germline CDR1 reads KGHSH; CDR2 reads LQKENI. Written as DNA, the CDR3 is TGTGCCAGCTCCTGGACCGACTATGGCTACACCTTC. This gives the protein CASSWTDYGYTF.

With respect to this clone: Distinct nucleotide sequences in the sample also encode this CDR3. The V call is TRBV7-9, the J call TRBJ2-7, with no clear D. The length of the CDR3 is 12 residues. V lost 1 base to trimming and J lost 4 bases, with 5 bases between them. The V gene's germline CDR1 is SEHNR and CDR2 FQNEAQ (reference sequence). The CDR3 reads CASSLVGYEQYF. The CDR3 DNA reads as TGTGCCAGCAGCTTAGTTGGGTACGAGCAGTACTTC.

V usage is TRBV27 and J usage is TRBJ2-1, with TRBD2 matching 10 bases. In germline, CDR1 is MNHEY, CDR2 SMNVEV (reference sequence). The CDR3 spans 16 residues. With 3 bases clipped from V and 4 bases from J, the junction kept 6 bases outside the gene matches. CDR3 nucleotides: TGTGCCAGCAGTTTCCGGACTAGCGGAGATTACAATGAGCAGTTCTTC. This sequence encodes CASSFRTSGDYNEQFF.

DNA of the CDR3: TGTGCCAGCAGCCAACGCGGGACTAGCGGCGGAGAGCAGTTCTTC. This sequence encodes CASSQRGTSGGEQFF. V and J are TRBV9 and TRBJ2-1, with TRBD2 matching over 11 bases. The trim removed 4 bases at V and 10 bases at J, leaving 10 bases unmatched. The CDR3 spans 15 residues. Germline V gene lookup returns CDR1 SGDLS and CDR2 YYNGEE.

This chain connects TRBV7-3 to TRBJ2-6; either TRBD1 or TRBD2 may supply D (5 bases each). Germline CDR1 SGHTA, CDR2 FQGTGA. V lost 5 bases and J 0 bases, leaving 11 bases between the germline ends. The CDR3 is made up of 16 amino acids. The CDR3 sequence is CASSPSGGSGANVLTF. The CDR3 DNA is TGTGCCAGCAGCCCCTCTGGGGGCTCTGGGGCCAACGTCCTGACTTTC. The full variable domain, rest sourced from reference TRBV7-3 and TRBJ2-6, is GAGVSQTPSNKVTEKGKYVELRCDPISGHTALYWYRQSLGQGPEFLIYFQGTGAADDSGLPNDRFFAVRPEGSVSTLKIQRTERGDSAVYLCASSPSGGSGANVLTFGAGSRLTVL.

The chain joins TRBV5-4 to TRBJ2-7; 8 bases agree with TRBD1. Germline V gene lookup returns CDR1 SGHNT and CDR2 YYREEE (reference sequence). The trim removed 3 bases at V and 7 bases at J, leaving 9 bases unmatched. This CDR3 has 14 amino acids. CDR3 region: CASSSGQGRREQYF. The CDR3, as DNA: TGTGCCAGCAGCTCCGGACAGGGAAGGAGGGAGCAGTACTTC.

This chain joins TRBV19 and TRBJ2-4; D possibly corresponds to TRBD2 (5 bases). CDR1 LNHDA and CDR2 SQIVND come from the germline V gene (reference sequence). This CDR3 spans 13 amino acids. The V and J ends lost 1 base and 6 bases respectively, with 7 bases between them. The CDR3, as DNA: TGTGCCAGTAGTATAGGGACTGGAAACATTCAGTACTTC. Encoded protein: CASSIGTGNIQYF.

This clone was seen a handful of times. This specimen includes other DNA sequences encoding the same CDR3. The DNA of the CDR3 is TGCGCCAGCAGCTTGGCCCGGGAGACCCAGTACTTC. Amino acid sequence: CASSLARETQYF. The chain combines TRBV5-1 with TRBJ2-5; D is unresolved. CDR1 and CDR2 (germline): SGHRS, YFSETQ. Trimming left V 0 bases short and J 5 bases short, with 5 bases between. The CDR3 is made up of 12 amino acids.

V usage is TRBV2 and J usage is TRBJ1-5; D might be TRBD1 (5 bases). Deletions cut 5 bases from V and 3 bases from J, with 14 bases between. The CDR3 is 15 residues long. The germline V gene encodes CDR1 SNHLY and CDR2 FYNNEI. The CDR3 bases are TGTGCCAGCAGTCGCCGGGGGGGTTTCAATCAGCCCCAGCATTTT. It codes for CASSRRGGFNQPQHF.

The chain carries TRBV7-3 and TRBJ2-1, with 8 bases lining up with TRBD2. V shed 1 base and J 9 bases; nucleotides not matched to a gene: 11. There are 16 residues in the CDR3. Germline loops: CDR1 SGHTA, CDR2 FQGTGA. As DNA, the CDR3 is TGTGCCAGCAGCTTAAGGTGGGGGACTAGTATCGCTGAGCAGTTCTTC. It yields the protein CASSLRWGTSIAEQFF.

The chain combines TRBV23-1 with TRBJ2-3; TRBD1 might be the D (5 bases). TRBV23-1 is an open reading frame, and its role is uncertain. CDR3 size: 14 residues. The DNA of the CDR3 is TGCTCTCCAGCGCGGTCAGGGCCCACAGATACGCAGTATTTT. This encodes CSPARSGPTDTQYF.

In DNA, the CDR3 is TGTGCCACCGGCCGGGACGGCCCCTACGAGCAGTACTTC. It yields the protein CATGRDGPYEQYF. V and J are TRBV15 and TRBJ2-7; D is possibly TRBD1 or TRBD2 (5 bases each). CDR3 length equals 13 residues. From germline, CDR1 is LNHNV and CDR2 YYDKDF (reference sequence). Trimming left V 8 bases short and J 2 bases short, with 13 bases between.

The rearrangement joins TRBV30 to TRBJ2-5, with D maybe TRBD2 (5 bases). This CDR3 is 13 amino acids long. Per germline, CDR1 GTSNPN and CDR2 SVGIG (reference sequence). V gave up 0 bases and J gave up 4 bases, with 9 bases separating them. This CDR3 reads CAWSVQGRETQYF. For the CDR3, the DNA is TGTGCCTGGAGTGTACAAGGGAGAGAGACCCAGTACTTC.

The CDR3 nucleotides are TGCGCCAGCAGCCCAAGGGGGGGGACAACCTACGAGCAGTACTTC. Translating it yields CASSPRGGTTYEQYF. The rearrangement joins TRBV5-1 to TRBJ2-7, with D possibly TRBD2 on 7 matching bases. Per germline, CDR1 SGHRS and CDR2 YFSETQ. Trimming took off 4 bases at V and 2 bases at J, with 16 bases between the two ends. This CDR3 spans 15 amino acids.